Following are 13 T cell receptor beta chains from one sample sequenced in a study of blood T cell repertoires in COVID-19. Some clones are missing from TCRdb's copy, which holds only in-frame ones; the method was immunoSEQ multiplex PCR. This sample has over 90,000 clones; about four fifths occur once, and the top ten carry under 5.5%. Sequenced material: peripheral blood. The receptors derive from a man at least 80 years old with COVID-19, enrolled during active disease.

V and J are TRBV5-4 and TRBJ2-7; TRBD1 might be the D (6 bases). Germline V lookup: CDR1 SGHNT, CDR2 YYREEE (reference sequence). Trimming pared 4 bases from V and 2 bases from J, leaving 19 bases between. There are 16 residues in the CDR3. CDR3 in amino acids: CASSKMVFTGTYEQYF. CDR3 DNA: TGTGCCAGCAGCAAAATGGTGTTTACAGGGACCTACGAGCAGTACTTC.

The chain couples TRBV6-5 to TRBJ1-4; 7 positions match TRBD1. The CDR3 length is 15 residues. Germline V gives CDR1 MNHEY, CDR2 SVGAGI. J lost 4 bases, V lost 6 bases, and 8 bases had no gene match. Written as DNA, the CDR3 is TGTGCCAGCAGGGGGACAGATGGGAATAATGAAAAACTGTTTTTT. It translates to CASRGTDGNNEKLFF.

This clone was counted once. The rearrangement joins TRBV10-2 to TRBJ1-1; 8 bases align to TRBD1. CDR1 is WSHSY, CDR2 SAAADI, per germline. With V trimmed by 3 bases and J by 0 bases, 6 bases remained unmatched. The CDR3 is 16 residues long. CDR3 sequence (DNA): TGCGCCAGCAGTGAATGGACAGGGAGGATGAACACTGAAGCTTTCTTT. Translating gives CASSEWTGRMNTEAFF.

This chain uses TRBV6-5 with TRBJ1-5; TRBD1 might be the D (5 bases). Germline V gene sequence: CDR1 MNHEY, CDR2 SVGAGI. This CDR3 comprises 14 residues. Trimming shortened V by 6 bases and J by 3 bases, and 12 bases separated the two germline ends. CDR3 residues: CASSRGGNNQPQHF. CDR3 in DNA: TGTGCCAGCAGCCGTGGGGGGAACAATCAGCCCCAGCATTTT.

This clone was seen a handful of times. The V call is TRBV7-2, the J call TRBJ2-7; perhaps TRBD1 as D (6 bases). The CDR3 sequence is 14 residues long. Trimming took 0 bases from V and 2 from J, leaving 8 bases between them. Looked up from germline, CDR1 is SGHTA and CDR2 is FQGNSA. This CDR3 reads CASSLAGAAYEQYF. Here the CDR3 DNA reads TGTGCCAGCAGCTTAGCGGGGGCGGCCTACGAGCAGTACTTC.

Of note for this clone: Different DNA sequences within this sample yield the same CDR3. V gene TRBV9 combines with J gene TRBJ2-3; 8 nucleotides match TRBD1. The V gene end was trimmed by 0 bases and the J gene end by 3 bases; junction bases not matched to a gene: 6. CDR1 SGDLS and CDR2 YYNGEE come from the germline V gene. The CDR3 consists of 16 residues. CDR3 coding DNA: TGTGCCAGCAGCGTAGGAGACAGGGGTGGGACAGATACGCAGTATTTT. Encoded protein: CASSVGDRGGTDTQYF.

The rearrangement joins TRBV7-2 to TRBJ1-6, with D perhaps TRBD1 (5 bases). Germline loops: CDR1 SGHTA, CDR2 FQGNSA. Trimming stripped 1 base from V and 8 bases from J, with 9 bases between. CDR3 size: 14 residues. In nucleotides, the CDR3 is TGTGCCAGCAGCTTAGGTCGGGGGGATTCACCCCTCCACTTT. It is translated as CASSLGRGDSPLHF.

This clone was seen a few times. The V call is TRBV10-1, the J call TRBJ2-7; a possible D gene is TRBD2 (5 bases). The CDR3 covers 13 residues. CDR1 and CDR2 from the germline V gene are WNHNN and SYGVQD (reference sequence). V lost 8 bases, J lost 2 bases, and 13 bases lay in between. The CDR3 region has the DNA TGCGCCAGCCCCCTAGCCAGACCCTACGAGCAGTACTTC. It yields the protein CASPLARPYEQYF.

The chain links TRBV5-1 to TRBJ1-3, with D perhaps matching TRBD1 (5 bases). Germline CDR1 SGHRS, CDR2 YFSETQ. Trimming took off 0 bases at V and 2 bases at J, with 12 bases between the two ends. The CDR3 length is 16 residues. This chain's CDR3 is CASSLVGSGTGNTIYF. The CDR3 region has the DNA TGCGCCAGCAGCTTGGTGGGGTCAGGGACTGGAAACACCATATATTTT.

This clone was observed a handful of times. The chain is built from TRBV7-9 and TRBJ2-1; 10 bases agree with TRBD2. CDR1 is SEHNR, CDR2 FQNEAQ, per germline (reference sequence). This CDR3 is built from 16 residues. V lost 2 bases and J lost 1; bases outside the gene matches: 2. The CDR3 sequence is CASSLISGGSYNEQFF. Written as DNA, the CDR3 is TGTGCCAGCAGCTTAATTAGCGGGGGGTCCTACAATGAGCAGTTCTTC.

This chain connects TRBV11-3 to TRBJ2-1; 7 bases are a match to TRBD1. Germline V gene data show CDR1 as SGHNT and CDR2 as YENEEA. Trimming cost V 4 bases and J 7 bases; bases outside gene matches: 7. The CDR3 has 14 residues. As DNA, the CDR3 is TGTGCCAGCAGCTCCAGGACAGGTAGTAATGAGCAGTTCTTC. The encoded protein is CASSSRTGSNEQFF.

V is TRBV19 and J is TRBJ2-5; 7 bases match TRBD1. The CDR3 has 14 residues. The germline V gene has CDR1 LNHDA and CDR2 SQIVND (reference sequence). Trimming removed 5 bases from V and 5 bases from J; junction bases left unmatched: 8. This CDR3 reads CASSPRTGGETQYF. CDR3 coding DNA: TGTGCCAGTAGTCCAAGGACAGGCGGCGAGACCCAGTACTTC.

The V and J genes are TRBV30 and TRBJ2-2, with D hard to call. V lost 0 bases to trimming and J lost 8 bases, with 10 bases between them. CDR3 size: 13 residues. Germline loops: CDR1 GTSNPN, CDR2 SVGIG (reference sequence). CDR3 amino acids: CAWSVIGSGELFF. The DNA for the CDR3 is TGTGCCTGGAGTGTTATCGGGTCGGGGGAGCTGTTTTTT.